The 22 T cell receptor beta chains below all came from one sample that was sequenced in a study of blood T cell repertoires in COVID-19. The method was immunoSEQ multiplex PCR; TCRdb's version includes in-frame clones alone and lacks a portion of them. The table has approximately 270,000 clones, approximately 86% seen once; the top ten hold 0.7% to 0.9%. The sequenced sample consisted of peripheral blood. The receptors come from a human donor with COVID-19, enrolled during active disease. The donor label of this sample is uncertain.

The rearrangement links TRBV5-1 to TRBJ1-6; 8 bases fit TRBD1. Unmatched junction bases numbered 10, after V lost 4 bases and J lost 7 bases. Germline CDR1 SGHRS, CDR2 YFSETQ. This CDR3 comprises 16 residues. The DNA for the CDR3 is TGCGCCAGCAGCGCCGCAGGGGGCTTAGAAAATTCACCCCTCCACTTT. The encoded protein is CASSAAGGLENSPLHF.

V is TRBV19 and J is TRBJ1-1, with a tentative D call TRBD1 (6 bases). Germline lookup yields CDR1 LNHDA and CDR2 SQIVND (reference sequence). This CDR3 has 14 amino acids. Trimming cost V 5 bases and J 4 bases, with 14 bases left between them. CDR3 sequence (DNA): TGTGCCAGTAGTCCACAGGGAAAAGGCACTGAAGCTTTCTTT. Protein sequence: CASSPQGKGTEAFF.

This chain connects TRBV2 to TRBJ1-1, with TRBD1 as a possible D gene (6 bases). In germline, CDR1 is SNHLY, CDR2 FYNNEI. The CDR3 is made up of 14 amino acids. Trimming shortened V by 6 bases and J by 4 bases, and 15 bases separated the two germline ends. The CDR3 nucleotides are TGTGCCAGCAGACAAGGGGGGGAGATCACTGAAGCTTTCTTT. It codes for CASRQGGEITEAFF.

V gene TRBV29-1 combines with J gene TRBJ2-2, with 7 bases that match TRBD1. CDR1 is SQVTM, CDR2 ANQGSEA, per germline. This CDR3 has 13 residues. Trimming took 4 bases from V and 4 from J; bases not matched to a gene: 3. This chain's CDR3 is CSVGQGSTGELFF. For the CDR3, the DNA is TGCAGCGTTGGACAGGGAAGCACCGGGGAGCTGTTTTTT.

The chain recombines TRBV6-6 with TRBJ1-1; D ambiguous. CDR1 MNHNY and CDR2 SVGAGI come from the germline V gene (reference sequence). The CDR3 totals 13 residues. Trimming took 3 bases from V and 1 from J, leaving 6 bases between them. CDR3 nucleotides: TGTGCCAGCAGTTATACGCGGAACACTGAAGCTTTCTTT. Protein sequence: CASSYTRNTEAFF.

The chain joins TRBV5-1 to TRBJ1-4; D possibly corresponds to TRBD1 (5 bases). Trimming took 0 bases from V and 8 from J, leaving 11 bases between them. Germline CDR1 SGHRS, CDR2 YFSETQ. The CDR3 covers 14 residues. The chain's CDR3 is CASSLEGRPEKLFF. Written as DNA, the CDR3 is TGCGCCAGCAGCTTGGAGGGGCGCCCCGAAAAACTGTTTTTT.

This clone was seen a handful of times. Here the CDR3 reads CASSSSTGIYEQYF. In nucleotides, the CDR3 is TGTGCCAGCAGCTCCTCGACAGGGATCTACGAGCAGTACTTC. The chain recombines TRBV11-2 with TRBJ2-7, with 7 bases fitting TRBD1. J gave up 3 bases and V 4 bases, and 6 bases lay outside the gene matches. Germline CDR1 reads SGHAT; CDR2 reads FQNNGV. The CDR3 length is 14 residues.

V is TRBV7-8 and J is TRBJ2-3, with D maybe TRBD1 (5 bases). The germline V gene has CDR1 SGHVS and CDR2 FQNEAQ. This CDR3 contains 14 residues. The ends were cut back, 1 base at V and 4 bases at J, with 9 bases in the middle. The CDR3 DNA reads as TGTGCCAGCAGCTTAGACCAGGGCGCAGATACGCAGTATTTT. Amino acid sequence: CASSLDQGADTQYF.

The J gene is TRBJ2-7, the V gene TRBV10-2; D is undetermined. Germline V gives CDR1 WSHSY, CDR2 SAAADI. Trimming removed 7 bases at V and 2 bases at J, with 18 bases between. The CDR3 is 15 residues long. The CDR3 nucleotides read TGCGCCAGCATAGAGTCTCCAGCGCTCCCCTACGAGCAGTACTTC. Its protein is CASIESPALPYEQYF.

The CDR3 loop reads CASSPRGGTLTGELFF. The CDR3 DNA sequence: TGTGCCAGCAGCCCTCGGGGAGGGACACTCACCGGGGAGCTGTTTTTT. V is TRBV28 and J is TRBJ2-2, with D perhaps matching TRBD2 (7 bases). Germline V lookup: CDR1 MDHEN, CDR2 SYDVKM. The CDR3 has 16 residues. Trimming cost V 6 bases and J 4 bases, with 18 bases left between them.

This clone was detected a few times. The rearrangement links TRBV4-3 to TRBJ1-5; D not certain. CDR3 size: 15 residues. V lost 1 base, J lost 0 bases, and 7 bases lay in between. The germline V gene has CDR1 LGHNA and CDR2 YSLEER. The CDR3 DNA reads TGCGCCAGCAGCCAAGCTTATCGTAGCAATCAGCCCCAGCATTTT. Translating it yields CASSQAYRSNQPQHF.

The V gene is TRBV25-1, the J gene TRBJ2-5; D possibly corresponds to TRBD2 (5 bases). CDR3 size: 13 residues. Trimming removed 3 bases from V and 2 bases from J, with 7 bases in between. Germline CDR1 reads MGHDK; CDR2 reads SYGVNS. CDR3 in DNA: TGTGCCAGCAGTGACGACTATCAAGAGACCCAGTACTTC. It encodes CASSDDYQETQYF.

This chain links TRBV4-1 with TRBJ2-1; 12 bases map to TRBD2. V was clipped by 1 base and J by 6 bases; unmatched bases: 7. The CDR3 has 17 amino acids. Per the germline V gene, CDR1 is MGHRA and CDR2 is YSYEKL. This chain's CDR3 is CASSQGTSGVDFNEQFF. The CDR3, as DNA: TGCGCCAGCAGCCAAGGGACTAGCGGGGTAGATTTCAATGAGCAGTTCTTC.

The chain combines TRBV6-6 with TRBJ1-2; 9 nucleotides match TRBD1. The CDR3 length is 13 residues. Trimming removed 7 bases from V and 8 bases from J; junction bases left unmatched: 8. Germline lookup yields CDR1 MNHNY and CDR2 SVGAGI (reference sequence). The CDR3 DNA reads TGTGCCAGCAACAACAGGGGGCGAAGAGGCTACACCTTC. It encodes CASNNRGRRGYTF.

This chain joins TRBV27 and TRBJ2-1; 8 bases match TRBD1. Looked up from germline, CDR1 is MNHEY and CDR2 is SMNVEV (reference sequence). The CDR3 has 15 residues. V gave up 7 bases and J gave up 5 bases; unmatched junction bases: 10. CDR3 protein: CASTDAGTGNNEQFF. The CDR3 DNA is TGTGCCAGCACCGACGCCGGGACAGGTAACAATGAGCAGTTCTTC.

The V call is TRBV19, the J call TRBJ2-1, with 11 bases identical to TRBD2. Germline lookup yields CDR1 LNHDA and CDR2 SQIVND (reference sequence). Losses at the gene ends were 8 bases for V and 4 bases for J; bases not matched to a gene: 22. CDR3 size: 20 residues. The CDR3, as DNA: TGTGCCAGTGCGATCTCCGGGACTAGCGGCGGTCCCCAAAGGTACAATGAGCAGTTCTTC. Translating it yields CASAISGTSGGPQRYNEQFF.

The chain couples TRBV7-6 to TRBJ1-5, with TRBD1 matching over 7 bases. The junction had 7 bases not matched to a gene; V was cut back by 5 bases and J by 6 bases. The CDR3 covers 14 residues. From germline, CDR1 is SGHVS and CDR2 FNYEAQ. The CDR3 DNA reads TGTGCCAGCAGCACCGACAGGGATTTTCAGCCCCAGCATTTT. It encodes CASSTDRDFQPQHF.

The V gene is TRBV30, the J gene TRBJ1-2; possible D gene TRBD1, 5 bases. Trimming took off 0 bases at V and 4 bases at J, with 12 bases between the two ends. The CDR3 is 14 residues long. Per the germline V gene, CDR1 is GTSNPN and CDR2 is SVGIG (reference sequence). The chain's CDR3 is CAWSVQVRTYGYTF. The CDR3 nucleotides are TGTGCCTGGAGTGTACAGGTACGGACCTATGGCTACACCTTC.

On this clone itself: At one of its ends the junction is not consistent with the germline gene, which may arise from a read error. The rearrangement links TRBV11-2 to TRBJ2-3; D uncertain. CDR1 and CDR2 from the germline V gene are SGHAT and FQNNGV. CDR3 size: 14 residues. Here the CDR3 reads CASNLGTSTDTQYF. The CDR3 DNA sequence: TGTGCCAGCAACTTAGGAACTAGCACAGATACGCAGTATTTT.

The V call is TRBV12-3 or TRBV12-4, the J call TRBJ1-2, with TRBD1 matching 7 bases. The CDR3 loop spans 13 amino acids. V dropped 7 bases and J dropped 2; count of bases not matched to a gene: 4. CDR3 residues: CASTTGQNYGYTF. The CDR3 nucleotides are TGTGCCAGCACGACGGGACAGAACTATGGCTACACCTTC.

This clone has only one observation. The chain recombines TRBV11-2 with TRBJ1-1; TRBD1 might be the D (6 bases). The CDR3 loop spans 16 amino acids. Trimming took 1 base from V and 1 from J, leaving 13 bases between them. The germline CDR1 and CDR2 sequences are SGHAT and FQNNGV. In DNA, the CDR3 is TGTGCCAGCAGCTTAGTCGGATTGGGGGCGAACACTGAAGCTTTCTTT. Its protein is CASSLVGLGANTEAFF.

Worth noting for this clone: This same CDR3 is encoded by further DNA sequences in the sample. The chain joins TRBV7-3 to TRBJ2-2, with 10 nucleotides matching TRBD2. The CDR3 runs to 16 residues. Per germline, CDR1 SGHTA and CDR2 FQGTGA. The ends lost 2 bases at V and 5 bases at J; junction bases unmatched: 5. The CDR3 here is CASSLGLAGGTGELFF. CDR3 sequence (DNA): TGTGCCAGCAGCTTAGGGTTAGCGGGAGGAACCGGGGAGCTGTTTTTT. The full variable domain, its missing parts supplied by reference TRBV7-3 and TRBJ2-2, is GAGVSQTPSNKVTEKGKYVELRCDPISGHTALYWYRQSLGQGPEFLIYFQGTGAADDSGLPNDRFFAVRPEGSVSTLKIQRTERGDSAVYLCASSLGLAGGTGELFFGEGSRLTVL.